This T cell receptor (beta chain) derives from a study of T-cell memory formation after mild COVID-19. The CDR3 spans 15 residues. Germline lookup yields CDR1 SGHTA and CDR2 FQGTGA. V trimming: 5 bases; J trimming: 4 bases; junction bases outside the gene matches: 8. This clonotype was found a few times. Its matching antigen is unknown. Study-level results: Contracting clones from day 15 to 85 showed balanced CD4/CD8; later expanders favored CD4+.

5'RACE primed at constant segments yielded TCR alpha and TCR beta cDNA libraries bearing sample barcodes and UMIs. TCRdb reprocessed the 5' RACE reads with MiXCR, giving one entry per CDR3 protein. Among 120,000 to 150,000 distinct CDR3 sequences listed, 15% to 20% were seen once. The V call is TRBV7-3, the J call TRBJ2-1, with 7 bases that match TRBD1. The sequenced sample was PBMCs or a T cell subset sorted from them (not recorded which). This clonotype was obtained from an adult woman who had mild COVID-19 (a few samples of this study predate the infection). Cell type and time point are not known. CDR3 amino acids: CASSLAGTAYNEQFF. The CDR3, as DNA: TGTGCCAGCAGCCTAGCCGGGACAGCTTACAATGAGCAGTTCTTC. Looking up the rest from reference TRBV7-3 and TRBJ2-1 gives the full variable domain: GAGVSQTPSNKVTEKGKYVELRCDPISGHTALYWYRQSLGQGPEFLIYFQGTGAADDSGLPNDRFFAVRPEGSVSTLKIQRTERGDSAVYLCASSLAGTAYNEQFFGPGTRLTVL.